This T cell receptor beta chain stems from a study of graft-versus-host responses after intestinal transplantation listed by TCRdb under 2021. In terms of the full investigation: The transplants that recipients got were multivisceral, liver-intestinal, or isolated intestinal. The cohort enrolled about two dozen intestinal transplant recipients, one of whom was a retransplant, and a few patients without pretransplant specimens were excluded. Anti-thymocyte globulin induction was given to all recipients, followed by maintenance tacrolimus and steroids for about 3 years. After intestinal transplantation, graft-versus-host and host-versus-graft alloreactive T cell clones in the graft, circulation and bone marrow were tracked using bulk TCR-beta CDR3 sequencing. A peak of at least 4% donor T cells among recipient peripheral blood mononuclear cells was the definition used for donor T cell macrochimerism. Rather than being sequenced by the commercial service, samples from a few later patients were sequenced in-house on an Illumina MiSeq and processed with MiXCR. To identify alloreactive clones, pre-transplant mixed lymphocyte reaction products were sequenced and compared with unstimulated pre-transplant donor and recipient T cells.

The intended sense of this specimen's time point label: cells obtained before transplantation from donor or recipient. CD3+CD4+ and CD3+CD8+ populations were FACS-sorted from unstimulated pre-transplant donor and recipient cells taken from spleen or lymph nodes. Broader findings and caveats from the paper: Conclusions were limited by the relatively low number and heterogeneity of intestinal transplant patients. In the allografts of patients with donor T cell macrochimerism, GvH to HvG T cell clonal ratios were high. GvH clones were found in recipient bone marrow, and some of the GvH clones appeared earlier in ileal mucosa or blood, which is consistent with an intestinal mucosal origin. Early after transplant, peak levels of circulating GvH clones were associated with declines in HvG clones.

There are 14 amino acids in the CDR3, from cysteine to phenylalanine inclusive. The kept DNA is CDR3 alone, 42 bases in frame from the first base. V ends up 3 bases short and J 3 bases short, with an unmatched junction base count of 1. CDR1 and CDR2 are read off the germline V gene as SGHRS and YFSETQ. About this clone: The antigen it recognizes is unknown. No base-level quality is on record; no much larger clone is a single base apart.

The library was made by the immunoSEQ multiplex PCR assay. In most patients, genomic DNA was isolated using the Qiagen DNeasy Blood and Tissue Kit and sent frozen to Adaptive Biotechnologies for TCR sequencing. For most patients, high-throughput TCR-beta CDR3 sequencing of genomic DNA was performed by Adaptive Biotechnologies. The original pipeline was this. TCR sequencing data for around 19 patients were retrieved from Adaptive's ImmunoSEQ software; three other patients were processed with MiXCR and VDJtools. CD4 versus CD8 sorting errors were corrected by removing sequences found in both subsets at a frequency ratio below 5:1. CDR3 nucleotide sequences shared between donor and recipient were removed because the origin of such sequences could not be assigned. Alloreactive clones required at least 2-fold expansion over unstimulated cells and minimum CFSE-low frequency of 0.002% (template counts) or 0.001% (read counts). A clone was considered mappable if detected in the sequenced pre-transplant spleen, lymph node, or MLR CFSE-low populations of the donor or recipient. Cumulative frequency of alloreactive clones was calculated as a percentage of all sequences weighted by copy number. The table comes from immuneACCESS by way of TCRdb, which keeps in-frame sequences with V and J called. Part of the clones is missing from these tables; in studies checked, under half for an unresolved V gene and the rest for unknown reasons. The DNA gave D and trimming, while V, J and clone size come from that table. This sample has about 80,000 clones in its table, and roughly 89% of those were observed once. The ten largest clones take up roughly 0.31% of the sample.

The sequence derives from a human donor who received an intestinal transplant. Material: unstimulated CD4+ T cells sorted from spleen or lymph node cells, obtained before intestinal transplant. This chain is built from TRBV5-1 and TRBJ1-3; TRBD1 lines up with 9 middle nucleotides. The CDR3 reads as follows: CASSSDRGGNTIYF. In nucleotides, the sequence is TGCGCCAGCAGCTCGGACAGGGGTGGAAACACCATATATTTT.